Listed below are T cell receptor beta chains from one sample, sequenced in a study of OX40 agonist ivuxolimab in advanced cancers. Some clones are missing from TCRdb's copy, which holds only in-frame ones; the method was immunoSEQ multiplex PCR. The sample carries some 23,000 clones, approximately 82% recorded once. This material consisted of CD4+ or CD8+ T cells sorted from blood, taken in a trial of the OX40 agonist ivuxolimab. These receptors all come from an adult with an advanced solid tumor such as melanoma, head and neck, liver or kidney cancer. The conserved cysteine and the conserved F or W are not part of the CDR3 here.

TRBV7-3	TRBJ2-6	ASTLGSVLT
TRBV7-9	TRBJ2-1	ASSESGDYNEQF
TRBV4-3	TRBJ1-5	ASSQDSRSNQPQH
TRBV2	TRBJ2-7	ASSEHRIITYEQY
TRBV27	TRBJ1-5	ASSFYSNQPQH
TRBV7-9	TRBJ2-7	ASSSSSGLSSYEQY
TRBV6-5	TRBJ2-1	ASSWGTYWQDEQF
TRBV28	TRBJ2-7	ASMGAIYYEQY
TRBV15	TRBJ1-5	ATSGDSVLGQPQH
TRBV27	TRBJ1-5	ASSLARGSEPQH
TRBV2	TRBJ2-7	ASSRDYSYEQY
TRBV11-2	TRBJ1-2	ASSLDRGTGEGYGYT
TRBV2	TRBJ1-4	ASRQPVTNEKLF
TRBV7-6	TRBJ1-1	ASSLVRGSNTEAF
TRBV19	TRBJ2-2	ASSIRPGELF
TRBV11-3	TRBJ2-3	ASKRGGLNTDTQY
TRBV27	TRBJ1-5	ASSLSGGNQPQH
TRBV6-8	TRBJ1-5	ASSHPRNQPQH
TRBV15	TRBJ2-7	ATSNPGGEQY
TRBV4-3	TRBJ1-6	ASSQPGTDNSPLH
TRBV27	TRBJ2-7	ASSSTGAGHEQY
TRBV30	TRBJ2-2	ALKASPGADTGELF
TRBV6-1	TRBJ2-3	ASSEASSYREGGGRGEDTQY
TRBV7-9	TRBJ1-3	ASSGRDRERNTIY
TRBV29-1	TRBJ2-7	SVARGRVTYEQY
TRBV11-3	TRBJ1-1	ASSLEDGLAF
TRBV19	TRBJ2-7	ARPKGSTYEQY
TRBV12-5	TRBJ2-5	ASGLSQGALSQETQY
TRBV7-9	TRBJ2-1	ASSFGTNFNDEQF
TRBV21-1	TRBJ1-2	ASSKVGGRT
TRBV13	TRBJ1-6	ASSLDRAYNSPLH